Listed here are 8 T cell receptor beta chains from one sample, sequenced in a study of blood T cell repertoires in COVID-19. Assay used: immunoSEQ multiplex PCR; TCRdb lists only in-frame clones, some missing. Among about 98,000 clones listed, around 73% were seen once. The material sequenced was peripheral blood. The receptors derive from a man in his 60s with active or convalescent COVID-19.

The rearrangement joins TRBV2 to TRBJ2-7; 9 bases match TRBD1. V dropped 8 bases and J dropped 6; count of bases not matched to a gene: 20. CDR1 and CDR2 (germline): SNHLY, FYNNEI. CDR3 length: 17 amino acids. CDR3 in DNA: TGTGCCAGCCCACCGGGCCCAGGGACAGGGTATTCGGGCGAGCAGTACGTC. As protein: CASPPGPGTGYSGEQYV.

The gene calls are TRBV5-5 and TRBJ1-5; no clear D gene. Germline V gene sequence: CDR1 SGHKS, CDR2 YYEKEE (reference sequence). The germline V and J ends were trimmed by 0 bases and 4 bases, with 5 bases remaining between them. The CDR3 runs to 13 residues. The CDR3 DNA reads as TGTGCCAGCAGCTTGGGCGCAAATCAGCCCCAGCATTTT. Protein sequence: CASSLGANQPQHF.

The rearrangement joins TRBV3-1 (or the pseudogene TRBV3-2) to TRBJ2-7; 7 bases map to TRBD2. J gave up 5 bases and V 3 bases, and 4 bases lay outside the gene matches. The CDR3 totals 13 residues. Germline V gene lookup returns CDR1 LGHDT and CDR2 YNNKEL (reference sequence). The CDR3 region has the DNA TGTGCCAGCAGCCATGGACTAGTTAACGAGCAGTACGTC. This sequence encodes CASSHGLVNEQYV.

This chain uses TRBV9 with TRBJ1-3; D may be TRBD1 (6 bases). From germline, CDR1 is SGDLS and CDR2 YYNGEE. Trimming removed 4 bases at V and 5 bases at J, with 13 bases between. The length of the CDR3 is 14 residues. CDR3 region: CASSRGGNRNTIYF. The CDR3, as DNA: TGTGCCAGCAGCAGGGGGGGAAACAGAAACACCATATATTTT.

This chain links TRBV18 with TRBJ2-2; TRBD2 matches at 12 bases. Germline CDR1 KGHSH, CDR2 LQKENI. The trim removed 3 bases at V and 5 bases at J, leaving 4 bases unmatched. The CDR3 is made up of 16 amino acids. CDR3 coding DNA: TGTGCCAGCTCACCGTCGACTAGCGGGAGAACCGGGGAGCTGTTTTTT. This encodes CASSPSTSGRTGELFF. Full variable domain (missing parts from reference TRBV18 and TRBJ2-2): NAGVMQNPRHLVRRRGQEARLRCSPMKGHSHVYWYRQLPEEGLKFMVYLQKENIIDESGMPKERFSAEFPKEGPSILRIQQVVRGDSAAYFCASSPSTSGRTGELFFGEGSRLTVL.

This clone was picked up one time. The chain uses TRBV27 and TRBJ2-3, with a possible D match to TRBD2 (6 bases). This CDR3 spans 18 amino acids. Germline assignment: CDR1 MNHEY and CDR2 SMNVEV (reference sequence). V was shortened by 5 bases and J by 2 bases, with 23 bases between the two germline ends. The CDR3 coding sequence is TGTGCCAGCAGTAGGGCTCCCGGGACTTCGACTTCCACAGATACGCAGTATTTT. Protein product: CASSRAPGTSTSTDTQYF.

The V and J genes are TRBV29-1 and TRBJ2-1; 8 nucleotides line up with TRBD1. The CDR3 sequence is 15 residues long. From germline, CDR1 is SQVTM and CDR2 ANQGSEA. Trimming at V came to 6 bases and at J to 9 bases, leaving 16 bases not matched to a gene. This CDR3 is CSVGTGLRVSSEQFF. The CDR3, as DNA: TGCAGCGTAGGGACAGGTCTCCGGGTTTCTAGTGAGCAGTTCTTC.

V and J are TRBV2 and TRBJ1-3; the D is unclear. V dropped 4 bases and J dropped 0 bases, with 10 bases sitting between them. Germline CDR1 is SNHLY and CDR2 is FYNNEI. CDR3 length: 15 residues. The DNA of the CDR3 is TGTGCCAGCAGTGTATCGCAGATCTCTGGAAACACCATATATTTT. Residues: CASSVSQISGNTIYF.